This TCR beta chain was identified in a study of cytomegalovirus exposure and HLA in healthy donors. The PCR employed 60 Vbeta primers together with 13 Jbeta primers. The method was immunoSEQ multiplex PCR; TCRdb's version includes in-frame clones alone and lacks a portion of them. The sample carries about 140,000 clones, approximately 82% recorded once. This clone has a handful of counts. Its target is unknown. Germline CDR1 and CDR2: SGHDT and YYEEEE. The CDR3 is 13 amino acids. The V gene lost 6 bases and the J gene lost 10 bases, with 17 bases spanning the gap. Overall study findings and caveats: A highly shared variant cluster was judged a likely technical artifact. The HLA-A and HLA-B alleles of most subjects were reportedly predicted accurately from TCR beta sequences. HLA alleles were associated with 15,000 to 20,000 TCR beta sequences in a later analysis at 0.05 false discovery rate.

The chain combines TRBV5-6 with TRBJ2-1; maybe TRBD2 (5 bases). Sequences were obtained from PBMCs. The source of this sequence is a woman aged 60-70 years in good health and CMV-seropositive. The CDR3 reads CASTLGEGREQFF. As DNA, the CDR3 is TGTGCCAGCACACTGGGTGAGGGCAGGGAGCAGTTCTTC.